Below are 13 T cell receptor beta chains sequenced from a single sample in a study of blood T cell repertoires in COVID-19. Assay used: immunoSEQ multiplex PCR; TCRdb lists only in-frame clones, some missing. The repertoire includes 440,000 or so clones, about 91% of them detected once, and under 2% sits in the top ten. Sequencing input: peripheral blood. The origin of the receptors is a woman aged 40 to 55 with COVID-19, enrolled during active disease.

V and J are TRBV11-2 and TRBJ2-1; maybe TRBD2 (6 bases). Germline V gives CDR1 SGHAT, CDR2 FQNNGV. This CDR3 region has 13 residues. V was cut by 5 bases and J by 3 bases, with 8 bases left in between. The CDR3 DNA follows: TGTGCCAGCAGCCCGGACTACTACAATGAGCAGTTCTTC. This translates into CASSPDYYNEQFF.

Concerning this clone: The same CDR3 also results from other DNA sequences found in this sample. The chain combines TRBV6-2 or TRBV6-3 with TRBJ2-3, with 13 bases lining up with TRBD2. The CDR3 has 15 amino acids. Looked up from germline, CDR1 is MNHEY and CDR2 is SVGEGT. V was clipped by 2 bases and J by 4 bases; unmatched bases: 0. The CDR3 loop reads CASSYTSGGADTQYF. The DNA of the CDR3 is TGTGCCAGCAGTTACACTAGCGGGGGGGCAGATACGCAGTATTTT.

Only one count was recorded for this clone. In DNA form, the CDR3 reads TGTGCCAGCAGCCCCGGGAAGGAGACCCAGTACTTC. Translation gives CASSPGKETQYF. The J gene is TRBJ2-5, the V gene TRBV25-1; D might be TRBD2 (5 bases). From germline, CDR1 is MGHDK and CDR2 SYGVNS. The CDR3 contains 12 residues. V lost 6 bases to trimming and J lost 5 bases, with 10 bases between them.

This chain links TRBV10-3 with TRBJ2-2, with D maybe TRBD2 (6 bases). CDR1 is ENHRY, CDR2 SYGVKD, per germline. The CDR3 covers 13 residues. Trimming cost V 7 bases and J 5 bases, with 11 bases left between them. CDR3 nucleotide sequence: TGTGCCATCACTGAACTAGCTACCGGGGAGCTGTTTTTT. It codes for CAITELATGELFF.

V is TRBV18 and J is TRBJ2-7, with 7 positions matching TRBD2. In germline, CDR1 is KGHSH, CDR2 LQKENI. After removal of 2 bases from V and 6 bases from J, the junction contained 13 bases not matched to a gene. This CDR3 is 16 amino acids long. CDR3 nucleotides: TGTGCCAGCTCACCATGGGACCCTCGGGGGGACCCCGAGCAGTACTTC. Translation gives CASSPWDPRGDPEQYF.

The V gene is TRBV28, the J gene TRBJ2-3; 9 nucleotides match TRBD2. CDR1 and CDR2 (germline): MDHEN, SYDVKM. V trimming: 5 bases; J trimming: 0 bases; junction bases outside the gene matches: 0. This CDR3 comprises 14 residues. The CDR3 loop reads CASSTSGSTDTQYF. CDR3 nucleotide sequence: TGTGCCAGCAGTACTAGCGGGAGCACAGATACGCAGTATTTT.

V gene TRBV28 combines with J gene TRBJ2-5; D possibly corresponds to TRBD1 (7 bases). The CDR3 has 14 residues. The V gene's germline CDR1 is MDHEN and CDR2 SYDVKM. V lost 3 bases and J lost 4, with 12 bases in between. This chain's CDR3 is CASSFQGGRETQYF. CDR3 coding DNA: TGTGCCAGCAGTTTCCAGGGGGGCCGAGAGACCCAGTACTTC.

The chain is built from TRBV28 and TRBJ2-5, with 7 nucleotides matching TRBD2. CDR1 and CDR2 (germline): MDHEN, SYDVKM. With 7 bases clipped from V and 1 base from J, the junction kept 12 bases outside the gene matches. The CDR3 is 16 residues long. As DNA, the CDR3 is TGTGCCAGCACCAGCGGTACAGCGGGGTTCCAAGAGACCCAGTACTTC. Its translation: CASTSGTAGFQETQYF. The whole variable domain, remainder taken from reference TRBV28 and TRBJ2-5, is DVKVTQSSRYLVKRTGEKVFLECVQDMDHENMFWYRQDPGLGLRLIYFSYDVKMKEKGDIPEGYSVSREKKERFSLILESASTNQTSMYLCASTSGTAGFQETQYFGPGTRLLVL.

This clone was observed once. This chain uses TRBV19 with TRBJ1-1; possible D gene TRBD1, 6 bases. Germline V CDR1 and CDR2: LNHDA, SQIVND (reference sequence). V lost 6 bases, J lost 3 bases, and 11 bases lay in between. The CDR3 is 13 residues long. The CDR3 reads CASSYQGYTEAFF. Written as DNA, the CDR3 is TGTGCCAGTAGCTACCAGGGGTACACTGAAGCTTTCTTT.

The CDR3 DNA follows: TGTGCCACCAGCGGACAGCCCGCCTACAATGAGCAGTTCTTC. Encoded protein: CATSGQPAYNEQFF. The J gene is TRBJ2-1, the V gene TRBV24-1, with D perhaps matching TRBD1 (6 bases). Germline assignment: CDR1 KGHDR and CDR2 SFDVKD. The CDR3 covers 14 residues. Trimming removed 7 bases at V and 2 bases at J, with 11 bases between.

The CDR3 sequence is CASSKSRRGPGAGELFF. The CDR3 DNA reads as TGTGCCAGCAGCAAATCCCGGAGGGGGCCGGGAGCCGGGGAGCTGTTTTTT. The chain recombines TRBV21-1 with TRBJ2-2; the tabulated D call, TRBD1, remains unverified against the DNA. TRBV21-1 is classified as a pseudogene. The CDR3 has 17 amino acids.

The genes are TRBV18 and TRBJ1-5; unclear D gene. This CDR3 comprises 14 residues. Germline CDR1 KGHSH, CDR2 LQKENI. The V gene lost 2 bases and the J gene lost 6 bases, with 11 bases spanning the gap. This CDR3 is CASSPVSGPQPQHF. The CDR3, as DNA: TGTGCCAGCTCACCAGTTTCAGGTCCTCAGCCCCAGCATTTT.

The rearrangement links TRBV27 to TRBJ1-2, with D unclear. Trimming pared 0 bases from V and 4 bases from J, leaving 9 bases between. This CDR3 spans 14 amino acids. From germline, CDR1 is MNHEY and CDR2 SMNVEV (reference sequence). The CDR3 DNA is TGTGCCAGCAGTTTATCGGGCAGGCCCTATGGCTACACCTTC. Translated: CASSLSGRPYGYTF.